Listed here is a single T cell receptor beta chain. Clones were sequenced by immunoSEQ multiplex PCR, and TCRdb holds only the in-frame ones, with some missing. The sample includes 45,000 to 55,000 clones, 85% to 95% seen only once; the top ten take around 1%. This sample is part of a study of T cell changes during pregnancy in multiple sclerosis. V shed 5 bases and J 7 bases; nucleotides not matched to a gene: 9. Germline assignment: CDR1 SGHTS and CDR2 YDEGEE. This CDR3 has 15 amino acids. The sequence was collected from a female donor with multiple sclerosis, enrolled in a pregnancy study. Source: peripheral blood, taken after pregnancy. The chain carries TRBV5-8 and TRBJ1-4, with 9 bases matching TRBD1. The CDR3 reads CASRHRQGESEKLFF. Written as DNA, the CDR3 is TGTGCCAGCAGGCACCGACAGGGGGAGAGTGAAAAACTGTTTTTT.